This T cell receptor beta chain appears in the sequencing data of a study of CD4+ T cells in melanoma. V lost 4 bases and J 8 bases, leaving 11 bases between the germline ends. CDR3 length: 13 residues. Germline CDR1 SNHLY, CDR2 FYNNEI. Profiling relied on immunoSEQ multiplex PCR, and the TCRdb table lists in-frame clones only, not all of them. This table has some 110,000 clones, around 93% appearing once. V usage is TRBV2 and J usage is TRBJ2-2, with no clear D. Sample: peripheral blood. The TCR comes from a human donor with melanoma. The CDR3 sequence is CASSGIRGGELFF. In nucleotides, the CDR3 is TGTGCCAGCAGTGGAATTCGTGGTGGGGAGCTGTTTTTT.